One and the same sample provided the 26 T cell receptor beta chains below, sequenced in a study of blood T cell repertoires in COVID-19. Measured with immunoSEQ multiplex PCR; TCRdb has only the in-frame clones, and not every one. The repertoire holds about 250,000 clones, about 80% seen once, with 3.4% in the top ten. Sequencing used PBMCs or T cells enriched from blood (not recorded which). The receptors stem from a man between 45 and 60 years old who had recovered from COVID-19.

V is TRBV29-1 and J is TRBJ2-5; D gene uncertain. CDR1 is SQVTM and CDR2 is ANQGSEA in the germline V gene. CDR3 length equals 10 residues. The V and J ends lost 7 bases and 5 bases respectively, with 8 bases between them. The CDR3 sequence is CSAKRETQYF. DNA for the CDR3: TGCAGCGCTAAGAGGGAGACCCAGTACTTC.

The chain carries TRBV4-2 and TRBJ2-2; 12 bases align to TRBD2. The germline V gene has CDR1 LGHNA and CDR2 YNFKEQ. J gave up 3 bases and V 4 bases, and 3 bases lay outside the gene matches. The CDR3 is made up of 16 amino acids. The CDR3 protein is CASSRGLAGYTGELFF. CDR3 DNA: TGTGCCAGCAGCCGAGGACTAGCGGGATACACCGGGGAGCTGTTTTTT.

V gene TRBV21-1 combines with J gene TRBJ2-7; TRBD2 is the table's D call, not checked against the DNA. TRBV21-1 is a pseudogene locus. The CDR3 is made up of 15 amino acids. The CDR3 loop reads CASSFPGTPGNEQYF. The CDR3 DNA reads TGTGCCAGCAGCTTCCCCGGGACTCCGGGCAACGAGCAGTACTTC.

This clone occurred once. This chain links TRBV18 with TRBJ2-5; 9 nucleotides match TRBD2. The CDR3 totals 17 residues. CDR1 and CDR2 (germline): KGHSH, LQKENI. The trim removed 2 bases at V and 5 bases at J, leaving 12 bases unmatched. The chain's CDR3 is CASSPVRRREGRETQYF. CDR3 nucleotides: TGTGCCAGCTCACCAGTCCGCCGGCGGGAGGGCCGGGAGACCCAGTACTTC.

The chain is built from TRBV15 and TRBJ1-5; D might be TRBD1 (6 bases). Germline assignment: CDR1 LNHNV and CDR2 YYDKDF (reference sequence). Trimming stripped 8 bases from V and 1 base from J, with 12 bases between. The CDR3 contains 14 residues. The CDR3 region is CATDNRVSNQPQHF. CDR3 sequence (DNA): TGTGCCACCGATAACAGGGTGAGCAATCAGCCCCAGCATTTT. Supplemented by reference TRBV15 and TRBJ1-5, the full variable domain reads DAMVIQNPRYQVTQFGKPVTLSCSQTLNHNVMYWYQQKSSQAPKLLFHYYDKDFNNEADTPDNFQSRRPNTSFCFLDIRSPGLGDTAMYLCATDNRVSNQPQHFGDGTRLSIL.

This chain links TRBV10-1 with TRBJ2-5; D gene unclear. The CDR3 is 13 amino acids. Germline CDR1 reads WNHNN; CDR2 reads SYGVQD (reference sequence). Trimming left V 2 bases short and J 7 bases short, with 11 bases between. The CDR3 DNA follows: TGCGCCAGCAGTGAGATAGGAACGGGGACCCAGTACTTC. Amino acid sequence: CASSEIGTGTQYF.

The table lists this clone with a count of one. CDR3 DNA: TGTGCCAGCAGCTCCAGGGGGCGCGTAGCTTTCTTT. Its translation: CASSSRGRVAFF. The chain uses TRBV11-2 and TRBJ1-1; 8 nucleotides agree with TRBD1. Losses at the gene ends were 4 bases for V and 10 bases for J; bases not matched to a gene: 5. The germline V gene has CDR1 SGHAT and CDR2 FQNNGV. This CDR3 is built from 12 residues.

The chain couples TRBV14 to TRBJ2-5; D remains unclear. Trimming removed 2 bases from V and 5 bases from J, with 6 bases in between. This CDR3 region has 12 residues. Germline loops: CDR1 SGHDN, CDR2 FVKESK. CDR3 sequence: CASSQIEETQYF. The CDR3 DNA sequence: TGTGCCAGCAGCCAAATAGAGGAGACCCAGTACTTC.

This chain uses TRBV7-6 with TRBJ1-4; D is undetermined. The CDR3 is 17 residues long. CDR1 and CDR2 from the germline V gene are SGHVS and FNYEAQ. The germline V and J ends were trimmed by 5 bases and 0 bases, with 16 bases remaining between them. CDR3 sequence reads: CASSATPQSATNEKLFF. The CDR3 coding sequence is TGTGCCAGCAGCGCGACCCCTCAGAGCGCAACTAATGAAAAACTGTTTTTT.

This rearrangement joins TRBV4-1 to TRBJ1-3; D is perhaps TRBD1 (6 bases). The CDR3 length is 17 residues. Trimming shortened V by 5 bases and J by 0 bases, and 17 bases separated the two germline ends. Looked up from germline, CDR1 is MGHRA and CDR2 is YSYEKL. CDR3 sequence reads: CASSSLDTGNSGNTIYF. CDR3 nucleotide sequence: TGCGCCAGCAGCTCCCTAGACACAGGGAACTCTGGAAACACCATATATTTT.

The V call is TRBV9, the J call TRBJ2-7; 10 nucleotides line up with TRBD2. The CDR3 extends over 14 amino acids. The germline V gene encodes CDR1 SGDLS and CDR2 YYNGEE. Losses at the gene ends were 4 bases for V and 0 bases for J; bases not matched to a gene: 1. The CDR3: CASSLAGDSYEQYF. CDR3 nucleotides: TGTGCCAGCAGCCTAGCGGGGGACTCCTACGAGCAGTACTTC.

This rearrangement joins TRBV5-1 to TRBJ2-7; D is undetermined. The CDR3 covers 16 residues. Trimming took off 0 bases at V and 0 bases at J, with 13 bases between the two ends. Germline V gene data show CDR1 as SGHRS and CDR2 as YFSETQ. In DNA, the CDR3 is TGCGCCAGCAGCTTGGTGCACCCCTCCAGCTCCTACGAGCAGTACTTC. As protein: CASSLVHPSSSYEQYF.

At least ten counts were recorded for this clone. The chain uses TRBV6-2 or TRBV6-3 and TRBJ2-4; D perhaps matches TRBD1 (6 bases). This CDR3 is built from 13 residues. Germline-derived CDR1 and CDR2 are MNHEY and SVGEGT. Trimming took off 2 bases at V and 10 bases at J, with 12 bases between the two ends. CDR3 sequence: CASSYVGARIQYF. The CDR3 DNA reads as TGTGCCAGCAGTTACGTGGGGGCACGGATTCAGTACTTC.

The gene calls are TRBV24-1 and TRBJ2-2, with 9 bases identical to TRBD1. Germline CDR1 is KGHDR and CDR2 is SFDVKD. V trimming: 9 bases; J trimming: 1 base; junction bases outside the gene matches: 2. The CDR3 consists of 14 residues. The CDR3 spells CATRDRENTGELFF. The CDR3 DNA is TGTGCCACCCGGGACAGGGAGAACACCGGGGAGCTGTTTTTT.

The chain uses TRBV2 and TRBJ1-1, with D perhaps TRBD1 (6 bases). The CDR3 extends over 13 amino acids. Germline loops: CDR1 SNHLY, CDR2 FYNNEI. The ends were cut back, 5 bases at V and 7 bases at J, with 14 bases in the middle. The CDR3 spells CASSPTGSGEAFF. CDR3 sequence (DNA): TGTGCCAGCAGTCCAACAGGGTCGGGTGAAGCTTTCTTT.

This clone was seen only once. The chain is built from TRBV7-9 and TRBJ1-2, with TRBD1 identical over 9 bases. The CDR3 runs to 13 residues. With V trimmed by 3 bases and J by 6 bases, 2 bases remained unmatched. Germline CDR1 SEHNR, CDR2 FQNEAQ (reference sequence). The CDR3 loop is CASSLGTGNGYTF. CDR3 bases: TGTGCCAGCAGCTTGGGGACAGGGAATGGCTACACCTTC.

V is TRBV9 and J is TRBJ1-6; 8 bases align to TRBD1. The germline CDR1 and CDR2 sequences are SGDLS and YYNGEE. The ends lost 4 bases at V and 5 bases at J; junction bases unmatched: 8. The CDR3 runs to 16 residues. CDR3 protein: CASSLTGGWDNSPLHF. CDR3 nucleotides: TGTGCCAGCAGCTTAACAGGGGGTTGGGATAATTCACCCCTCCACTTT.

This clone came up many times. In nucleotides, the CDR3 is TGTGCCAGGGGGTCGGAGGTGCGCGGAAACACCATATATTTT. Translating gives CARGSEVRGNTIYF. V gene TRBV2 combines with J gene TRBJ1-3; D remains unclear. The CDR3 sequence is 14 residues long. Trimming stripped 9 bases from V and 4 bases from J, with 16 bases between. CDR1 and CDR2 (germline): SNHLY, FYNNEI.

V and J are TRBV5-6 and TRBJ1-2, with D possibly matching TRBD1 (5 bases). Deletions cut 0 bases from V and 4 bases from J, with 10 bases between. Germline CDR1 and CDR2: SGHDT and YYEEEE. The CDR3 extends over 14 amino acids. The chain's CDR3 is CASSLGQGVYGYTF. The DNA for the CDR3 is TGTGCCAGCAGCTTGGGGCAGGGTGTCTATGGCTACACCTTC.

About this clone itself: The identical CDR3 is also encoded by other nucleotide sequences in the sample. The CDR3 DNA is TGTGCCAGCTCACCGGGACAGTCGAACACTGAAGCTTTCTTT. Its translation is CASSPGQSNTEAFF. J is TRBJ1-1 and V is TRBV18; 7 positions match TRBD1. Germline values: CDR1 KGHSH, CDR2 LQKENI. With V trimmed by 3 bases and J by 1 base, 2 bases remained unmatched. The CDR3 has 14 amino acids.

V is TRBV7-2 and J is TRBJ1-2; TRBD1 aligns across 11 bases. V shed 6 bases, J shed 8 bases, and the junction held 8 bases outside the gene matches. Germline V gene data show CDR1 as SGHTA and CDR2 as FQGNSA. The CDR3 runs 14 residues. In DNA, the CDR3 is TGTGCCAGCAGACCGGACAGGGGGCCTCGCGGCTACACCTTC. Translating it yields CASRPDRGPRGYTF.

The chain employs TRBV3-1 (or the pseudogene TRBV3-2) and TRBJ1-2; D might be TRBD1 (5 bases). V shed 3 bases and J shed 2 bases, with 13 bases lying between them. CDR3 length equals 15 residues. The germline CDR1 and CDR2 sequences are LGHDT and YNNKEL (reference sequence). DNA of the CDR3: TGTGCCAGCAGCCATTTAGGGGTAGGAAACTATGGCTACACCTTC. It specifies CASSHLGVGNYGYTF.

This chain joins TRBV10-3 and TRBJ1-5; D remains ambiguous. The germline V gene has CDR1 ENHRY and CDR2 SYGVKD. Between the trimmed V and J ends, which lost 2 bases and 6 bases, there was a span of 11 bases. The CDR3 extends over 14 amino acids. CDR3 DNA sequence: TGTGCCATCAGTGAGAGAAGGGAGGTTCAGCCCCAGCATTTT. As protein: CAISERREVQPQHF.

The chain links TRBV10-3 to TRBJ2-5; D ambiguous. The ends were cut back, 4 bases at V and 2 bases at J, with 5 bases in the middle. The length of the CDR3 is 12 residues. Germline CDR1 is ENHRY and CDR2 is SYGVKD. CDR3 sequence: CAISAQQETQYF. In DNA form, the CDR3 reads TGTGCCATCAGTGCACAGCAAGAGACCCAGTACTTC.

The genes are TRBV29-1 and TRBJ2-2; 9 positions match TRBD1. The CDR3 runs to 14 residues. Germline loops: CDR1 SQVTM, CDR2 ANQGSEA. V lost 4 bases, J lost 3 bases, and 3 bases stayed unmatched. The CDR3 bases are TGCAGCGTTGGAAGGGACAGGGACACCGGGGAGCTGTTTTTT. It is translated as CSVGRDRDTGELFF.

CDR3 residues: CASSLKSVFSTYEQYF. CDR3 in DNA: TGTGCCAGCAGCTTAAAAAGCGTTTTCTCCACCTACGAGCAGTACTTC. This chain uses TRBV7-9 with TRBJ2-7, with no clear D. CDR1 SEHNR and CDR2 FQNEAQ come from the germline V gene (reference sequence). This CDR3 has 16 amino acids. The germline V and J ends were trimmed by 2 bases and 2 bases, with 16 bases remaining between them.